The subject of this entry is one T cell receptor (beta chain). No antigen is known for it. The source of the sample is a study of T cell repertoires in cytomegalovirus infection. TCRdb called the reads again in MiXCR, with one record for every CDR3 protein. The sample holds fewer than 150,000 distinct CDR3 sequences, around 31% seen once. Between the trimmed V and J ends, which lost 6 bases and 7 bases, there was a span of 15 bases. Per germline, CDR1 SGHTA and CDR2 FQGNSA. CDR3 size: 13 residues. This sequence originates from a human donor in good health (CMV status not recorded). Some clones in this sample may be carry-over from other donors' samples. The sample in question was CD8+ T cells from cultured PBMCs, obtained from culture after CMV antigen stimulation. The chain joins TRBV7-2 to TRBJ1-2; D is possibly TRBD1 (5 bases). The CDR3, as DNA: TGTGCCAGCAGTCAACAGGAGACCCCTGGCTACACCTTC. Protein sequence: CASSQQETPGYTF.